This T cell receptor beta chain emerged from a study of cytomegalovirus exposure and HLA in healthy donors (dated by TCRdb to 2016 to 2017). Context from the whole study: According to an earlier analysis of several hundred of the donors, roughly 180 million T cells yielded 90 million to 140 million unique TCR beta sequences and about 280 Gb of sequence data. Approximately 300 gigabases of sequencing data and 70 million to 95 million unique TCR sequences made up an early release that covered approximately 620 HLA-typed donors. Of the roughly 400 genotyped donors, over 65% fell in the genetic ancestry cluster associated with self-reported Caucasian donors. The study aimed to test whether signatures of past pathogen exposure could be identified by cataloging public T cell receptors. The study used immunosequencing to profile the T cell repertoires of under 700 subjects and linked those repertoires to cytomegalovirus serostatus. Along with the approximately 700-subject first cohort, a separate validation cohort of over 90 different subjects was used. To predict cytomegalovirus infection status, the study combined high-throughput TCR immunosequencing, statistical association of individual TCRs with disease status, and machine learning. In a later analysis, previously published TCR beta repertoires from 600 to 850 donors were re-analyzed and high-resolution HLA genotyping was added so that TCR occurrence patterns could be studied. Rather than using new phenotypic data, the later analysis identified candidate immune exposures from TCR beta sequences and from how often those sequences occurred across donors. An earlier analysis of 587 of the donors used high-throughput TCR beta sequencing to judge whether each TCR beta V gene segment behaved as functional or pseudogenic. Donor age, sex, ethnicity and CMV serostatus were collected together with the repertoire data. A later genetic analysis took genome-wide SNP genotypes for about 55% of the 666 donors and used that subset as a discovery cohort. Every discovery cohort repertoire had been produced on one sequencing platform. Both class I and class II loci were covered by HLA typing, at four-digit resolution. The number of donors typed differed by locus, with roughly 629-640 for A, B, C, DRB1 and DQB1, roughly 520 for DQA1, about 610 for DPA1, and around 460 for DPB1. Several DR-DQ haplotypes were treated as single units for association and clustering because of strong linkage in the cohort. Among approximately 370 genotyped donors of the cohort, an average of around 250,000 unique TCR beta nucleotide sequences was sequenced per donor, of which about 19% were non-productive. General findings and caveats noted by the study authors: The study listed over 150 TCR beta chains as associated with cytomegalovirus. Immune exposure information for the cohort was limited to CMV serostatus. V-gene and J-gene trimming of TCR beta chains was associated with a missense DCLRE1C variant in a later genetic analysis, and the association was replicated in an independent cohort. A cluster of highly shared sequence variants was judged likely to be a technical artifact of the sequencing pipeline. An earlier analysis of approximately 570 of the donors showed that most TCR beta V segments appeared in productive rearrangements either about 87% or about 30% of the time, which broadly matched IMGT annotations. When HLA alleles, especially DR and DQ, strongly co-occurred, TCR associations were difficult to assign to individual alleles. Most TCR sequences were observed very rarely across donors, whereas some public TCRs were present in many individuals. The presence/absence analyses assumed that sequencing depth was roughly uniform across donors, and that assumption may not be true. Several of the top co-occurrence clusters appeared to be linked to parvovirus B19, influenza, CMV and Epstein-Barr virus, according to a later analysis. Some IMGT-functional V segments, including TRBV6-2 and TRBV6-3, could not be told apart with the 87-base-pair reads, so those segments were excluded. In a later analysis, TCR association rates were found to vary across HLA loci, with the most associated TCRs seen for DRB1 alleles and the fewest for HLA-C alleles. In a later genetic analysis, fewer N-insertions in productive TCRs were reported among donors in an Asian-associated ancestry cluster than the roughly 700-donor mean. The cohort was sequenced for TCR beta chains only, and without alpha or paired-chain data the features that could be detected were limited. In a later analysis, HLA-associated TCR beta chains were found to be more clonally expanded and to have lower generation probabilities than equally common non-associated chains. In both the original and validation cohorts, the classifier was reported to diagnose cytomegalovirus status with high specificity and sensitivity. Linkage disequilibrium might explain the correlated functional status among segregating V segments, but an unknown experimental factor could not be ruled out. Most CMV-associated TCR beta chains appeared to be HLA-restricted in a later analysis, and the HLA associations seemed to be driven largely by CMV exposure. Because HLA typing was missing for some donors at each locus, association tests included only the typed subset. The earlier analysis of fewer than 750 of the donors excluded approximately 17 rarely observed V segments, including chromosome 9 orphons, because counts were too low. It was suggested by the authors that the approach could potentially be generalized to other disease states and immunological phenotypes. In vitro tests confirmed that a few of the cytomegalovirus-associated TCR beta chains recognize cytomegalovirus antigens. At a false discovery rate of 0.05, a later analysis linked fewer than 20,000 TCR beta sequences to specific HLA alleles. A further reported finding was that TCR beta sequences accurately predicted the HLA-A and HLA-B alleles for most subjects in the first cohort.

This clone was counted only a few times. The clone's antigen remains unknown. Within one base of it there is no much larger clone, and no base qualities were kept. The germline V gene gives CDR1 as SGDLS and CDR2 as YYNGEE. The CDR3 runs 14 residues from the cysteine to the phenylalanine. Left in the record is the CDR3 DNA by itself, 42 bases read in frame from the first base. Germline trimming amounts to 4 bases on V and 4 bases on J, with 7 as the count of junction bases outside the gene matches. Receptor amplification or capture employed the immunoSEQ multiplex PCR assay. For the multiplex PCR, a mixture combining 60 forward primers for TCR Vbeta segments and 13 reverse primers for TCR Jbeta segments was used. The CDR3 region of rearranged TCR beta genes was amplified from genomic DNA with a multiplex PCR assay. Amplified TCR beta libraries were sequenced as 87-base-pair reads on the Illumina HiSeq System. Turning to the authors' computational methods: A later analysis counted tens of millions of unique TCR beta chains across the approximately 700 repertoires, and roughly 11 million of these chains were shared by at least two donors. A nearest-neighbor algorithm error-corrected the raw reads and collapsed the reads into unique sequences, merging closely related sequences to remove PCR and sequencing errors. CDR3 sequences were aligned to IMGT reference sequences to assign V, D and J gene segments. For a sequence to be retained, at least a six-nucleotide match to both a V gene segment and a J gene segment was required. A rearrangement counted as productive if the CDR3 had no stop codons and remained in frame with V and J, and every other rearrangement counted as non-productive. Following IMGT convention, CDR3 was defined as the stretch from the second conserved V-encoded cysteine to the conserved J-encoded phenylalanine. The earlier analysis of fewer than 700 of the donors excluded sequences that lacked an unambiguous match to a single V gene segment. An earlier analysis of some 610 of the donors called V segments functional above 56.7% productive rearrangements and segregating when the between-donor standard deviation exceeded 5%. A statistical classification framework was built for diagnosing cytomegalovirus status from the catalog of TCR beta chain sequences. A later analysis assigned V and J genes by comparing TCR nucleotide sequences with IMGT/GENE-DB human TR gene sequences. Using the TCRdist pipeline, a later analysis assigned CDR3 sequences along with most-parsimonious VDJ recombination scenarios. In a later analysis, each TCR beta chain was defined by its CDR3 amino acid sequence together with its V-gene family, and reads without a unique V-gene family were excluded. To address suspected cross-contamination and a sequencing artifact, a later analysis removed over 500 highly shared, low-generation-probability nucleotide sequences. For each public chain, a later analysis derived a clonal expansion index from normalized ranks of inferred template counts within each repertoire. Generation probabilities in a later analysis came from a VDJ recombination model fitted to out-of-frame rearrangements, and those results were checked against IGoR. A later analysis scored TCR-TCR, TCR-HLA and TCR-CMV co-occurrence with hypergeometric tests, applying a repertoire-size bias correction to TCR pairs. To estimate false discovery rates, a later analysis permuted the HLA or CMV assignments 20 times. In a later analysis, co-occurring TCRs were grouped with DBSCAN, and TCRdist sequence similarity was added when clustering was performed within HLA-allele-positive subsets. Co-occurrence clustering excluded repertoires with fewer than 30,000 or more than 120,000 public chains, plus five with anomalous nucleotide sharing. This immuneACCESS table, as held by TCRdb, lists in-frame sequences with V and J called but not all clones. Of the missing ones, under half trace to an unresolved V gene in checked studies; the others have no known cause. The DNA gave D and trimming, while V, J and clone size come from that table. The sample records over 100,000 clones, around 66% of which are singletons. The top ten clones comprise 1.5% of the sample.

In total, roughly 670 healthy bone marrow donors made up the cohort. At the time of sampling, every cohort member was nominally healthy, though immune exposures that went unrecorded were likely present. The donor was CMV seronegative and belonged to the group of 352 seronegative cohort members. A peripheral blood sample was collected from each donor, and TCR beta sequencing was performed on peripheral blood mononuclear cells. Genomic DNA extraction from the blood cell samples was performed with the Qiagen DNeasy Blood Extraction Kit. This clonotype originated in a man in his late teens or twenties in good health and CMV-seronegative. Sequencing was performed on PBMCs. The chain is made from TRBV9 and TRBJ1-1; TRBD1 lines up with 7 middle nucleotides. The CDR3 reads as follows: CASSQEGASTEAFF. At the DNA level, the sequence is TGTGCCAGCAGCCAGGAGGGGGCGAGCACTGAAGCTTTCTTT.